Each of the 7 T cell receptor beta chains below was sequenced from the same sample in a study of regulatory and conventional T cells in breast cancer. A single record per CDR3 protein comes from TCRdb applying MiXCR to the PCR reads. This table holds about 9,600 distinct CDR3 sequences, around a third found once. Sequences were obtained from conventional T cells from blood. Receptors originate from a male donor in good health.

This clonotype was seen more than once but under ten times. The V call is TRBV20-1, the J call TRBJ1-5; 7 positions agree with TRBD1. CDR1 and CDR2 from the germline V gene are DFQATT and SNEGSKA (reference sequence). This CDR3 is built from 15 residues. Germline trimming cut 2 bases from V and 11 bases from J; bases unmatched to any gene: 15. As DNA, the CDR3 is TGCAGTGCTAGATCCTCGGGACAGCCTAACTCGGCCCAGCATTTT. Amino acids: CSARSSGQPNSAQHF.

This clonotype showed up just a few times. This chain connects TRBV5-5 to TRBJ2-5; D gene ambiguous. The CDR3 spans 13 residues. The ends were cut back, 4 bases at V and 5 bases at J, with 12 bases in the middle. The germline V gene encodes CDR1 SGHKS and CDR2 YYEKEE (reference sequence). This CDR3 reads CASSPKGGETQYF. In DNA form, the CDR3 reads TGTGCCAGCAGCCCGAAAGGTGGGGAGACCCAGTACTTC.

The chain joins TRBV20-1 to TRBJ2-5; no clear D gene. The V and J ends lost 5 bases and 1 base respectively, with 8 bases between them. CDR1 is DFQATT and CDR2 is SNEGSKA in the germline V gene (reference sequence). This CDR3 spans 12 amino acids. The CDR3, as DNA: TGCAGTGCTCTGGGCCTCCAAGAGACCCAGTACTTC. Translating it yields CSALGLQETQYF.

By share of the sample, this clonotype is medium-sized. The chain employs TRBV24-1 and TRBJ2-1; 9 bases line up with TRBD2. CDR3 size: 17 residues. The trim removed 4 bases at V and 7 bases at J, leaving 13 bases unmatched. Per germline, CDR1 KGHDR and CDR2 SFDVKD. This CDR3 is CATSDPAASGGWNEQFF. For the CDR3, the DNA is TGTGCCACCAGTGACCCGGCGGCCAGCGGGGGGTGGAATGAGCAGTTCTTC.

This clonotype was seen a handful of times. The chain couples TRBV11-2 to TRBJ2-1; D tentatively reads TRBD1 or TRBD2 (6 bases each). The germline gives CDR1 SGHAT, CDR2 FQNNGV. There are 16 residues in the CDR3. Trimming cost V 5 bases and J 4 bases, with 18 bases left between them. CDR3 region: CASSQPGSGQYNEQFF. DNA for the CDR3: TGTGCCAGCAGCCAACCCGGGAGCGGACAGTACAATGAGCAGTTCTTC.

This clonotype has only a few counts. The DNA for the CDR3 is TGCGCCAGCGGGGACAGGGGCAACACAGATACGCAGTATTTT. This gives the protein CASGDRGNTDTQYF. The chain combines TRBV4-1 with TRBJ2-3; 10 bases are shared with TRBD1. Germline trimming cut 8 bases from V and 2 bases from J; bases unmatched to any gene: 4. The germline CDR1 and CDR2 sequences are MGHRA and YSYEKL. The CDR3 contains 14 residues.

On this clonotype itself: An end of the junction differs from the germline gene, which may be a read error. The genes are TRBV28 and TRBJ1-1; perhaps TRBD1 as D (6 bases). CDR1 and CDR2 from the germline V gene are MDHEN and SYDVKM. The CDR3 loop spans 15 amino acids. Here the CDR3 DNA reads TGTGCCAGCAGGTCCCCAACAGGGATGTACACTGAAGCTTCCTTT. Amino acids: CASRSPTGMYTEASF.